The 12 T cell receptor beta chains below were found in one sample sequenced in a study of T cell responses to AZD1222 COVID-19 vaccine (dated by TCRdb to the early 2020s). The sample's time point label is to be understood as: baseline before first vaccination. The library was built by means of the immunoSEQ multiplex PCR assay. Sourced from immuneACCESS, this table was stored by TCRdb with only in-frame sequences that have V and J called. A share of the clones is absent; for the studies checked, an unresolved V gene accounts for under half, and the remainder has no known explanation. This sample is represented by fewer than 95,000 clones; around 89% of them were singletons. 31% of the sample is taken by the ten largest. The specimen was peripheral blood, collected on day 0 of AZD1222 vaccination. Source of these receptors: an adult in good health.

The V gene is TRBV11-2, the J gene TRBJ1-2; tentative D call: TRBD1 (6 bases). The germline V and J ends were trimmed by 7 bases and 0 bases, with 18 bases remaining between them. The CDR3 consists of 16 residues. CDR1 and CDR2 (germline): SGHAT, FQNNGV. The chain's CDR3 is CASNTPRTATNYGYTF. The CDR3 DNA is TGTGCCAGCAACACCCCCCGGACAGCGACTAACTATGGCTACACCTTC.

V is TRBV29-1 and J is TRBJ1-1; D is perhaps TRBD1 (5 bases). The CDR3 covers 14 residues. Trimming removed 4 bases at V and 2 bases at J, with 14 bases between. Germline V gene sequence: CDR1 SQVTM, CDR2 ANQGSEA. The CDR3 region is CSVANIGQNTEAFF. For the CDR3, the DNA is TGCAGCGTTGCTAATATCGGACAAAACACTGAAGCTTTCTTT.

This chain uses TRBV6-2 or TRBV6-3 with TRBJ2-7, with 9 bases fitting TRBD1. The CDR3 runs 15 residues. The junction had 7 bases not matched to a gene; V was cut back by 2 bases and J by 5 bases. The germline V gene encodes CDR1 MNHEY and CDR2 SVGEGT. CDR3 sequence: CASSYPGQGGDEQYF. In nucleotides, the CDR3 is TGTGCCAGCAGTTACCCGGGACAGGGAGGTGACGAGCAGTACTTC.

The V and J genes are TRBV7-9 and TRBJ1-2, with 7 bases aligning to TRBD1. Germline loops: CDR1 SEHNR, CDR2 FQNEAQ (reference sequence). The V segment lost 1 base and the J segment 8 bases; nucleotides outside the gene matches: 10. The CDR3 runs 15 residues. Written as DNA, the CDR3 is TGTGCCAGCAGCTTAGGAGGTATGGACAGGTCCGGCTACACCTTC. Translating it yields CASSLGGMDRSGYTF. Complete variable domain (other parts from reference TRBV7-9 and TRBJ1-2): DTGVSQNPRHKITKRGQNVTFRCDPISEHNRLYWYRQTLGQGPEFLTYFQNEAQLEKSRLLSDRFSAERPKGSFSTLEIQRTEQGDSAMYLCASSLGGMDRSGYTFGSGTRLTVV.

On this clone: Germline and junction disagree at one end, which may indicate a read error. The J gene is TRBJ2-7, the V gene TRBV7-7; tentative D call: TRBD1 (6 bases). Germline V gene data show CDR1 as SSHAT and CDR2 as FNYEAQ (reference sequence). The length of the CDR3 is 13 residues. CDR3 sequence: CASSLGDTDEQYF. The CDR3, as DNA: TGTGCTAGCAGCTTAGGGGACACTGACGAGCAGTACTTC.

The gene calls are TRBV29-1 and TRBJ2-1; TRBD2 aligns across 7 bases. Trimming took 8 bases from V and 2 from J; bases not matched to a gene: 12. Germline V lookup: CDR1 SQVTM, CDR2 ANQGSEA. The CDR3 runs to 15 residues. CDR3 protein: CSRTTSPRTYNEQFF. Here the CDR3 DNA reads TGCAGCCGGACGACTAGCCCCAGGACCTACAATGAGCAGTTCTTC.

The rearrangement uses TRBV2 and TRBJ2-1; 7 bases fit TRBD1. CDR3 length: 15 residues. The V and J ends lost 5 bases and 8 bases, in that order; junction bases with no gene match: 12. Per germline, CDR1 SNHLY and CDR2 FYNNEI. The CDR3 spells CASSPPGGTRDEQFF. CDR3 coding DNA: TGTGCCAGCAGTCCCCCAGGGGGTACTCGCGATGAGCAGTTCTTC.

The CDR3 nucleotides are TGTGCCAGCAGCTTGGATGGGACACATTACAATGAGCAGTTCTTC. Its protein product is CASSLDGTHYNEQFF. The chain links TRBV5-5 to TRBJ2-1; D possibly corresponds to TRBD1 (6 bases). Germline-derived CDR1 and CDR2 are SGHKS and YYEKEE (reference sequence). CDR3 length equals 15 residues. V gave up 0 bases and J gave up 4 bases, with 11 bases separating them. Filled out from reference TRBV5-5 and TRBJ2-1, the complete variable domain reads DAGVTQSPTHLIKTRGQQVTLRCSPISGHKSVSWYQQVLGQGPQFIFQYYEKEERGRGNFPDRFSARQFPNYSSELNVNALLLGDSALYLCASSLDGTHYNEQFFGPGTRLTVL.

V gene TRBV9 combines with J gene TRBJ2-7; unclear D gene. CDR3 length: 13 residues. V lost 0 bases and J lost 5, with 9 bases in between. CDR1 is SGDLS, CDR2 YYNGEE, per germline. CDR3 nucleotide sequence: TGTGCCAGCAGCGTAGCGCCTTTTAACGAGCAGTACTTC. It specifies CASSVAPFNEQYF.

The chain links TRBV28 to TRBJ1-4; maybe TRBD1 (6 bases). Germline V gives CDR1 MDHEN, CDR2 SYDVKM. The CDR3 extends over 15 amino acids. Between the trimmed V and J ends, which lost 3 bases and 7 bases, there was a span of 15 bases. The CDR3 loop is CASSFRGQGFEKLFF. The CDR3 DNA follows: TGTGCCAGCAGTTTCAGGGGTCAGGGGTTTGAAAAACTGTTTTTT.

The CDR3 region is CASSVRLAWRNEQFF. The CDR3 bases are TGTGCCAGTAGTGTTAGGCTAGCGTGGCGCAATGAGCAGTTCTTC. The genes are TRBV19 and TRBJ2-1, with D possibly being TRBD2 (6 bases). Germline CDR1 is LNHDA and CDR2 is SQIVND (reference sequence). The CDR3 is 15 amino acids. Trimming shortened V by 5 bases and J by 6 bases, and 17 bases separated the two germline ends.

This chain joins TRBV12-2 and TRBJ2-7; TRBD1, the D gene given by the table, was not confirmed from the DNA. TRBV12-2 is assigned pseudogene status. The CDR3 runs 14 residues. The CDR3 spells CASRLVRGRNEQYF. Written as DNA, the CDR3 is TGTGCAAGTCGCTTAGTAAGGGGGCGAAACGAGCAGTACTTC.